Listed below are T cell receptor beta chains from one sample, sequenced in a study of T cell responses to AZD1222 COVID-19 vaccine. Repertoires were generated with immunoSEQ multiplex PCR, while TCRdb's copy carries only in-frame clones and drops some. The sample includes around 99,000 clones, about 89% of them seen just once. The sequenced sample was peripheral blood, obtained on day 0 of AZD1222 vaccination. The receptors originated from an adult in good health. Both conserved end residues are part of each CDR3. D genes are given only for firm matches. The size of a clone is reported for some rows only, either as once, few or many, or as a class for expanded clones.

j_call clone_size cdr3_length v_call d_call cdr3_nt cdr3_aa
TRBJ2-7 . 14 TRBV4-2 . TGTGCCAGCAGCGACAGAAGGGCCCAAGGCGAGCAGTACTTC CASSDRRAQGEQYF
TRBJ1-4 . 14 TRBV15 . TGTGCCACCAGCAGAGCCAGGGGAGGGGAAAAACTGTTTTTT CATSRARGGEKLFF
TRBJ1-5 . 15 TRBV4-2 . TGTGCCAGCAGCCAGGCAGGGAGGCAGAATCAGCCCCAGCATTTT CASSQAGRQNQPQHF
TRBJ2-5 once 17 TRBV28 TRBD2 TGTGCCAGCAGTTTTGGTGGCGGGAGAGGGGTCCAAGAGACCCAGTACTTC CASSFGGGRGVQETQYF
TRBJ1-2 once 17 TRBV27 TRBD1 TGTGCCAGCAGTCCCCCCATACTACCGGGACAGAGCTATGGCTACACCTTC CASSPPILPGQSYGYTF
TRBJ2-5 . 14 TRBV19 TRBD1 TGTGCCAGTAGTCAACAGGGGGCCATAAAGACCCAGTACTTC CASSQQGAIKTQYF
TRBJ1-3 . 14 TRBV5-1 . TGCGCCAGCAGCTTGGAAGGCTCTGGAAACACCATATATTTT CASSLEGSGNTIYF
TRBJ2-2 . 15 TRBV7-2 . TGTGCCAGCAGCTTGACGGGACAAAACACCGGGGAGCTGTTTTTT CASSLTGQNTGELFF
TRBJ1-2 . 13 TRBV5-1 . TGCGCCAGCAGCAGACAGCGAAACTATGGCTACACCTTC CASSRQRNYGYTF
TRBJ2-7 once 11 TRBV5-1 . TGCGCCAGCAGCTGGGGAGGAGGGCAGTACTTC CASSWGGGQYF
TRBJ2-1 . 16 TRBV14 TRBD1 TGTGCCAGCAGCCCTCGGACAGGCCTCCTCTACAATGAGCAGTTCTTC CASSPRTGLLYNEQFF
TRBJ2-7 . 14 TRBV6-5 TRBD1 TGTGCCAGCAGTACGGGACAGGGGGCCTACGAGCAGTACTTC CASSTGQGAYEQYF
TRBJ1-2 . 16 TRBV7-3 . TGTGCCAGCAGCCTCGAGACGGGGGCGGGGAACTATGGCTACACCTTC CASSLETGAGNYGYTF
TRBJ1-4 once 15 TRBV5-1 . TGCGCCAGCAGCTTGTCGGCACGGGAAAATGAAAAACTGTTTTTT CASSLSARENEKLFF
TRBJ2-1 . 17 TRBV3-1/TRBV3-2 TRBD2 TGTGCCAGCAGCCAGGACCTCTATAGCGGGAGACGGAATGAGCAGTTCTTC CASSQDLYSGRRNEQFF
TRBJ1-6 . 14 TRBV9 . TGTGCCAGCAGCGGGACCTGGGGGAATTCACCCCTCCACTTT CASSGTWGNSPLHF
TRBJ1-2 . 13 TRBV19 . TGTGCCGTCGCCGGTCAGTTCGACTATGGCTACACCTTC CAVAGQFDYGYTF
TRBJ2-1 . 15 TRBV27 . TGTGCCAGCAGTTTTGGAGGGAGAATTCCCAATGAGCAGTTCTTC CASSFGGRIPNEQFF
TRBJ1-6 . 13 TRBV30 TRBD1 TGTGCCTGGGGGGGACAGCATAATTCACCCCTCCACTTT CAWGGQHNSPLHF
TRBJ2-1 . 15 TRBV7-2 TRBD2 TGTGCCAGCAGCTCACTAGCGGAGGCCTACAATGAGCAGTTCTTC CASSSLAEAYNEQFF
TRBJ1-4 once 17 TRBV7-9 . TGTGCCAGCAGTTATTATCCGGGGGTGAGGTCGAATGAAAAACTGTTTTTT CASSYYPGVRSNEKLFF
TRBJ2-1 . 19 TRBV9 TRBD2 TGTGCCAGCAGCGTTGGGGACAGAAAGACTAGCGGGAGTTTCAATGAGCAGTTCTTC CASSVGDRKTSGSFNEQFF
TRBJ2-7 once 15 TRBV27 TRBD1 TGTGCCAGCAGTTCGGGCAGGGGGCCCTCCTACGAGCAGTACTTC CASSSGRGPSYEQYF
TRBJ2-1 . 14 TRBV4-1 . TGCGCCAGCAGCCAAGTCTCCCCCGGGGATGAGCAGTTCTTC CASSQVSPGDEQFF
TRBJ2-5 . 15 TRBV9 TRBD2 TGTGCCAGCAGCTTTCGACTAGCGGGCCAAGAGACCCAGTACTTC CASSFRLAGQETQYF
TRBJ1-1 few 15 TRBV27 TRBD1 TGTGCCAGCAGTCTTCACCGGGACAGAAACACTGAAGCTTTCTTT CASSLHRDRNTEAFF
TRBJ1-2 . 12 TRBV6-5 . TGTGCCAGCAGTTACGACAGCTATGGCTACACCTTC CASSYDSYGYTF
TRBJ1-1 once 15 TRBV3-1/TRBV3-2 . TGTGCCAGCAGCCGCTTCGGGACATCGAACACTGAAGCTTTCTTT CASSRFGTSNTEAFF
TRBJ1-1 . 13 TRBV29-1 . TGCAGCGCCGCGGCCCCATTGAACACTGAAGCTTTCTTT CSAAAPLNTEAFF
TRBJ2-1 . 15 TRBV6-5 TRBD2 TGTGCCAGCCTCTCCCTAGCGGGGGCGGGTAATGAGCAGTTCTTC CASLSLAGAGNEQFF
TRBJ1-5 . 13 TRBV30 . TGTGCCTGGAGTGTAAATGGGGCACAGCCCCAGCATTTT CAWSVNGAQPQHF
TRBJ2-1 . 13 TRBV6-5 . TGTGCCAGCAGTCTCGGTCCCCGGACTGGACAGTTCTTC CASSLGPRTGQFF
TRBJ2-5 . 16 TRBV9 TRBD2 TGTGCCAGCAGCGTTTCGCTAGCGGGAGTAGGAGAGACCCAGTACTTC CASSVSLAGVGETQYF
TRBJ2-7 . 15 TRBV9 . TGTGCCAGCAGCGTAGGACCGGGAACAGCCTACGAGCAGTACTTC CASSVGPGTAYEQYF
TRBJ1-2 . 14 TRBV28 . TGTGCCAGCAGTTTGATAGGGCGTCCCTATGGCTACACCTTC CASSLIGRPYGYTF
TRBJ1-5 once 12 TRBV12-5 . TGTGCTAGTGGTTTGGTACTCCATGACCAGCATTTT CASGLVLHDQHF
TRBJ2-3 . 17 TRBV7-8 TRBD2 TGTGCCAGCAGCTATGGACTAGCGGGAGGGCGCACAGATACGCAGTATTTT CASSYGLAGGRTDTQYF
TRBJ1-1 . 13 TRBV10-3 . TGTGCCGTGTGGACAGCGGTCAACACTGAAGCTTTCTTT CAVWTAVNTEAFF
TRBJ1-1 . 16 TRBV4-1 . TGCGCCAGCAGCCAAGCCCCGGGACGGACATACACTGAAGCTTTCTTT CASSQAPGRTYTEAFF
TRBJ2-3 few 16 TRBV5-1 TRBD2 TGCGCCAGCAGCCCAGGGACTAGCGGGAGTATAGATACGCAGTATTTT CASSPGTSGSIDTQYF